The T cell receptor beta chain under discussion was sequenced for a study of OX40 agonist ivuxolimab in advanced cancers. About the investigation overall: Ivuxolimab was an agonistic, fully human IgG2 monoclonal antibody directed against OX40 (CD134), a costimulatory receptor. Of the approximately 54 patients in dose escalation, 19 had hepatocellular carcinoma, some 15 had melanoma, 9 had renal cell carcinoma and 9 had head and neck cancer. The dose-escalation cohort was about 83% male with a mean age of roughly 62 years, ranging from about 20 to 85. Intravenous ivuxolimab was administered to patients every 2 weeks at six dose levels: 0.01, 0.1, 0.3, 1.5, 3 and 10 mg/kg. Prior anti-PD-1, anti-PD-L1 or anti-CTLA-4 therapy was permitted, and checkpoint inhibitors had been received by more than 35% of dose-escalation patients. Peripheral TCRbeta sequencing was intended to test whether TCR sequence diversity was altered and clonal T-cell expansion was caused by ivuxolimab. Three dose-escalation patients achieved partial responses, one with hepatocellular carcinoma and two with cutaneous melanoma. The paper covers the monotherapy dose-escalation part of the phase I ivuxolimab trial, which included N of about 50 patients.

Genomic DNA was extracted from sorted cells for sequencing of the TCRbeta CDR3 region. TCRbeta CDR3 regions were sequenced using the immunoSEQ Assay. Held by TCRdb, this immuneACCESS table contains in-frame sequences only and omits some clones. Under half of the omission traces to an unresolved V gene where checked; the cause of the rest is unknown. The sample data list tens of thousands of clones, and 90% of these were observed just once. Around 2% of the sample is taken by the ten largest. There are 14 amino acids in the CDR3, from cysteine to phenylalanine inclusive. The DNA shown is the 42-base CDR3, in frame from base 1. V lost 10 bases and J lost 3 bases, and the count of bases not matched to a germline gene is 11. Based on the germline V gene, the CDR1 and CDR2 sequences are ENHRY and SYGVKD. The trial excluded patients who had a history of autoimmune disease or who were on systemic immunosuppression. In every dose cohort, peripheral blood was drawn for TCR sequencing at baseline, cycle 4 day 1, and cycle 7 day 1. Samples were obtained from an open-label, multicenter, first-in-human phase I dose-escalation trial of ivuxolimab. The trial enrolled adults with locally advanced or metastatic head and neck squamous cell, hepatocellular, melanoma or renal cell carcinoma. Before TCR sequencing, CD4+ T cells and CD8+ T cells from peripheral blood were sorted into separate populations.

Regarding this clone: The target of this receptor is not known. No much larger clone is present one base from it, and per-base qualities are unavailable.

The paper's findings and limits, for the study overall: At doses from 0.1 to 3.0 mg/kg, clonal expansion was seen in both CD4+ and CD8+ blood T cells between baseline and week 6. After ivuxolimab, expanded clones were on average more numerous among CD8+ T cells than among CD4+ T cells. In the 0.1-3.0 mg/kg groups, partial responders were among the patients with the lowest normalized peripheral clonal expansion, particularly in CD8+ T cells. Low levels of normalized T-cell clonal expansion were also seen in some patients who did not respond. The antigen specificity of the clonally expanded peripheral T cells was not determined.

The input for sequencing was CD4+ or CD8+ T cells sorted from blood, taken in a trial of the OX40 agonist ivuxolimab. This clonotype originated in an adult with an advanced solid tumor such as melanoma, head and neck, liver or kidney cancer. The rearranged segments are TRBV10-3 and TRBJ2-7; 8 bases in the junction line up with TRBD1. The CDR3 region has the sequence CATMTGAFSYEQYF. The nucleotides read TGTGCCACAATGACAGGGGCGTTTAGCTACGAGCAGTACTTC.